These 10 T cell receptor beta chains originate from one sample sequenced in a study of cytotoxic CD8 clonotypes in ibrutinib-treated CLL. Assay used: immunoSEQ multiplex PCR; TCRdb lists only in-frame clones, some missing. This table holds about 200,000 clones, around 70% found once. The specimen was PBMCs, collected after 24 months of ibrutinib treatment. The receptors stem from a human donor with chronic lymphocytic leukemia.

J is TRBJ2-7 and V is TRBV27; D possibly corresponds to TRBD2 (5 bases). Trimming shortened V by 2 bases and J by 4 bases, and 9 bases separated the two germline ends. Per the germline V gene, CDR1 is MNHEY and CDR2 is SMNVEV (reference sequence). The CDR3 extends over 13 amino acids. As DNA, the CDR3 is TGTGCCAGCAGTTTACAACTAGGTTACGAGCAGTACTTC. This codes for CASSLQLGYEQYF.

The chain recombines TRBV10-2 with TRBJ2-1; no clear D gene. V was cut by 6 bases and J by 10 bases, with 16 bases left in between. CDR1 is WSHSY and CDR2 is SAAADI in the germline V gene. This CDR3 contains 13 residues. This CDR3 reads CASRSEMWLEQFF. DNA for the CDR3: TGCGCCAGCAGAAGTGAGATGTGGCTAGAGCAGTTCTTC.

The chain joins TRBV28 to TRBJ2-1; tentative D call: TRBD2 (5 bases). The length of the CDR3 is 17 residues. CDR1 MDHEN and CDR2 SYDVKM come from the germline V gene. V was clipped by 6 bases and J by 4 bases, with 22 bases between them. Written as DNA, the CDR3 is TGTGCCAGCAGACGAACCCGCCTCGGCGGAGGATACAATGAGCAGTTCTTC. As protein: CASRRTRLGGGYNEQFF.

The V call is TRBV4-1, the J call TRBJ2-7, with D possibly matching TRBD1 (6 bases). The CDR3 extends over 17 amino acids. V lost 1 base, J lost 0 bases, and 16 bases lay in between. In germline, CDR1 is MGHRA, CDR2 YSYEKL. As DNA, the CDR3 is TGCGCCAGCAGCCAAGTCTTCCGGGACACTAACTCCTACGAGCAGTACTTC. Residues: CASSQVFRDTNSYEQYF.

The chain carries TRBV30 and TRBJ2-7, with D unclear. The CDR3 has 14 residues. V was clipped by 0 bases and J by 0 bases, with 9 bases between them. Germline values: CDR1 GTSNPN, CDR2 SVGIG (reference sequence). CDR3 sequence reads: CAWSVLHSSYEQYF. The DNA for the CDR3 is TGTGCCTGGAGTGTATTGCATAGCTCCTACGAGCAGTACTTC.

This clone showed up just a few times. The chain couples TRBV28 to TRBJ1-2; D is undetermined. The CDR3 runs 11 residues. Germline V gene sequence: CDR1 MDHEN, CDR2 SYDVKM. The V and J ends lost 2 bases and 6 bases respectively, with 4 bases between them. CDR3 bases: TGTGCCAGCAGTTTAGGGGATGGCTACACCTTC. Residues: CASSLGDGYTF.

The count of this clone is one. The V and J genes are TRBV2 and TRBJ1-3; tentative D call: TRBD1 (6 bases). Germline V CDR1 and CDR2: SNHLY, FYNNEI. Trimming removed 2 bases at V and 2 bases at J, with 10 bases between. The CDR3 is 15 residues long. The CDR3 protein is CASSEQTGPGNTIYF. For the CDR3, the DNA is TGTGCCAGCAGTGAACAGACAGGTCCTGGAAACACCATATATTTT.

The V gene is TRBV11-1, the J gene TRBJ1-1; D remains ambiguous. Germline V gene lookup returns CDR1 SGHAT and CDR2 FQDESV (reference sequence). Trimming removed 2 bases at V and 2 bases at J, with 6 bases between. CDR3 length: 13 amino acids. CDR3 protein: CASSLMINTEAFF. CDR3 sequence (DNA): TGTGCCAGCAGCTTAATGATAAACACTGAAGCTTTCTTT.

The genes are TRBV5-6 and TRBJ2-1; D unclear. Germline CDR1 SGHDT, CDR2 YYEEEE. The CDR3 totals 14 residues. Trimming pared 0 bases from V and 4 bases from J, leaving 8 bases between. The CDR3: CASSLADRYNEQFF. The CDR3 bases are TGTGCCAGCAGCTTGGCAGACCGATACAATGAGCAGTTCTTC.

This clone was seen only a few times. This sequence joins TRBV29-1 and TRBJ1-4; tentative D call: TRBD1 (6 bases). CDR3 length equals 13 residues. The germline V and J ends were trimmed by 6 bases and 8 bases, with 16 bases remaining between them. Germline V gene sequence: CDR1 SQVTM, CDR2 ANQGSEA. The CDR3 region is CSVLQGVGEKLFF. The CDR3 DNA follows: TGCAGCGTGTTACAGGGAGTAGGGGAAAAACTGTTTTTT.